This T cell receptor beta chain was found in a study of cytomegalovirus exposure and HLA in healthy donors. The table lists this clone with a few counts. V was cut by 4 bases and J by 4 bases, with 5 bases left in between. CDR1 ENHRY and CDR2 SYGVKD come from the germline V gene. The CDR3 covers 13 residues. This PCR relied on a set of 60 Vbeta primers and 13 Jbeta primers. TCRdb's copy holds only in-frame clones and misses some; the assay was immunoSEQ multiplex PCR. Among 100,000 to 150,000 clones listed, roughly 80% were seen once. The chain employs TRBV10-3 and TRBJ1-6; D is unresolved. Sequences were obtained from PBMCs. The sequence came from a woman between 35 and 50 years old in good health and CMV-seronegative. CDR3 DNA sequence: TGTGCCATCAGTGTTGAGTATAATTCACCCCTCCACTTT. Its translation: CAISVEYNSPLHF.